Presented here are 30 T cell receptor beta chains from one specimen sequenced in a study of cytomegalovirus exposure and HLA in healthy donors. Amplification used 60 Vbeta primers and 13 Jbeta primers. Generated by immunoSEQ multiplex PCR, the TCRdb table keeps only in-frame clones and is missing some. This table holds 150,000 to 200,000 clones, around four fifths found once. The sample taken for sequencing was PBMCs. The receptors were gathered from a female donor in good health and CMV-seronegative.

The chain links TRBV29-1 to TRBJ1-1; perhaps TRBD1 as D (5 bases). The length of the CDR3 is 10 residues. Germline CDR1 reads SQVTM; CDR2 reads ANQGSEA. V was clipped by 5 bases and J by 7 bases, with 8 bases between them. CDR3 region: CSVRGDEAFF. CDR3 nucleotides: TGCAGCGTTCGGGGGGATGAAGCTTTCTTT.

The V call is TRBV19, the J call TRBJ2-2; 9 bases align to TRBD2. Germline assignment: CDR1 LNHDA and CDR2 SQIVND (reference sequence). The CDR3 totals 17 residues. V was pared by 7 bases and J by 8 bases, with 17 bases of the junction left unmatched. The DNA of the CDR3 is TGTGCCAGTAAGGGCCAGGGCCAGCGGGGGGCCGAGGGGGAGCTGTTTTTT. It translates to CASKGQGQRGAEGELFF. Complete variable domain (other parts from reference TRBV19 and TRBJ2-2): DGGITQSPKYLFRKEGQNVTLSCEQNLNHDAMYWYRQDPGQGLRLIYYSQIVNDFQKGDIAEGYSVSREKKESFPLTVTSAQKNPTAFYLCASKGQGQRGAEGELFFGEGSRLTVL.

The chain carries TRBV27 and TRBJ2-3; 13 bases match TRBD2. V lost 6 bases, J lost 0 bases, and 12 bases stayed unmatched. CDR3 size: 19 residues. Germline values: CDR1 MNHEY, CDR2 SMNVEV (reference sequence). The CDR3 DNA reads TGTGCCAGCAGCACATCCACTAGCGGGAGGGCTCCTAGCACAGATACGCAGTATTTT. This translates into CASSTSTSGRAPSTDTQYF.

This chain uses TRBV6-1 with TRBJ2-7; 7 nucleotides line up with TRBD1. V dropped 5 bases and J dropped 1; count of bases not matched to a gene: 8. CDR1 and CDR2 from the germline V gene are MNHNS and SASEGT. The CDR3 spans 15 residues. CDR3 DNA sequence: TGTGCCAGCAGTCCCGTTCCGGGACAGTCCTACGAGCAGTACTTC. It is translated as CASSPVPGQSYEQYF.

This clone was picked up a small number of times. The rearrangement links TRBV5-5 to TRBJ2-7; D perhaps matches TRBD1 (6 bases). The ends were cut back, 3 bases at V and 4 bases at J, with 14 bases in the middle. The CDR3 contains 14 residues. The germline V gene encodes CDR1 SGHKS and CDR2 YYEKEE (reference sequence). CDR3 bases: TGTGCCAGCAGCTACCCGGGACACGCATACGAGCAGTACTTC. Translation gives CASSYPGHAYEQYF.

The genes are TRBV4-1 and TRBJ2-7; 9 bases fit TRBD1. V gave up 3 bases and J gave up 4 bases; unmatched junction bases: 7. The CDR3 totals 15 residues. Germline V gene lookup returns CDR1 MGHRA and CDR2 YSYEKL. Written as DNA, the CDR3 is TGCGCCAGCAGCCACGCACAGGGGGCGCAGTACGAGCAGTACTTC. It is translated as CASSHAQGAQYEQYF.

The gene calls are TRBV7-8 and TRBJ1-2; 9 nucleotides match TRBD1. Germline assignment: CDR1 SGHVS and CDR2 FQNEAQ. The V segment lost 3 bases and the J segment 7 bases; nucleotides outside the gene matches: 3. The CDR3 spans 13 residues. The CDR3 DNA reads as TGTGCCAGCAGCTTGGGACAGGGAGCTGGCTACACCTTC. The encoded protein is CASSLGQGAGYTF. The variable domain in full, completed from reference TRBV7-8 and TRBJ1-2, reads GAGVSQSPRYKVAKRGQDVALRCDPISGHVSLFWYQQALGQGPEFLTYFQNEAQLDKSGLPSDRFFAERPEGSVSTLKIQRTQQEDSAVYLCASSLGQGAGYTFGSGTRLTVV.

This rearrangement joins TRBV6-6 to TRBJ1-5, with 7 bases identical to TRBD1. The CDR3 spans 16 residues. Germline CDR1 MNHNY, CDR2 SVGAGI (reference sequence). Losses at the gene ends were 10 bases for V and 6 bases for J; bases not matched to a gene: 18. The CDR3: CATRAGGGRGGQPQHF. The CDR3 region has the DNA TGTGCCACTCGAGCGGGAGGGGGCCGGGGGGGTCAGCCCCAGCATTTT.

The chain carries TRBV5-6 and TRBJ2-5; 8 nucleotides match TRBD1. Germline-derived CDR1 and CDR2 are SGHDT and YYEEEE. The V gene end was trimmed by 3 bases and the J gene end by 5 bases; junction bases not matched to a gene: 3. CDR3 length: 13 amino acids. The CDR3: CASSSGGWETQYF. CDR3 sequence (DNA): TGTGCCAGCAGCTCAGGGGGCTGGGAGACCCAGTACTTC.

The genes are TRBV7-9 and TRBJ2-2; D is uncertain. V lost 2 bases and J lost 0, with 16 bases in between. Looked up from germline, CDR1 is SEHNR and CDR2 is FQNEAQ (reference sequence). The CDR3 has 18 residues. Here the CDR3 reads CASSLPKETYSNTGELFF. DNA of the CDR3: TGTGCCAGCAGCTTACCTAAGGAGACGTACTCGAACACCGGGGAGCTGTTTTTT.

The chain joins TRBV28 to TRBJ1-5; no clear D. The V gene's germline CDR1 is MDHEN and CDR2 SYDVKM. CDR3 length equals 14 residues. The germline V and J ends were trimmed by 1 base and 6 bases, with 10 bases remaining between them. CDR3 region: CASSLSFGFQPQHF. CDR3 coding DNA: TGTGCCAGCAGTTTATCTTTCGGGTTTCAGCCCCAGCATTTT.

The gene calls are TRBV4-1 and TRBJ2-5; D unresolved. Trimming took off 1 base at V and 0 bases at J, with 9 bases between the two ends. Germline V lookup: CDR1 MGHRA, CDR2 YSYEKL. The CDR3 sequence is 15 residues long. The CDR3 sequence is CASSQVHPHQETQYF. The CDR3 nucleotides read TGCGCCAGCAGCCAAGTACACCCCCACCAAGAGACCCAGTACTTC.

This clone occurred a few times. The CDR3 coding sequence is TGTGCCTGGAGTAATGACGGAGGAACTGAAGCTTTCTTT. It encodes CAWSNDGGTEAFF. This chain joins TRBV30 and TRBJ1-1; D is ambiguous. The CDR3 spans 13 residues. Germline CDR1 GTSNPN, CDR2 SVGIG (reference sequence). V gave up 2 bases and J gave up 5 bases, with 12 bases separating them. The full variable domain, rest sourced from reference TRBV30 and TRBJ1-1, is SQTIHQWPATLVQPVGSPLSLECTVEGTSNPNLYWYRQAAGRGLQLLFYSVGIGQISSEVPQNLSASRPQDRQFILSSKKLLLSDSGFYLCAWSNDGGTEAFFGQGTRLTVV.

This clone came up a few times. This chain uses TRBV6-5 with TRBJ1-1, with D maybe TRBD1 (5 bases). There are 14 residues in the CDR3. Looked up from germline, CDR1 is MNHEY and CDR2 is SVGAGI. V was clipped by 0 bases and J by 5 bases, with 10 bases between them. Here the CDR3 DNA reads TGTGCCAGCAGTTACTCGATCGGGGGGACTGAAGCTTTCTTT. Translation gives CASSYSIGGTEAFF.

The chain joins TRBV7-9 to TRBJ2-2, with D perhaps matching TRBD1 (5 bases). Between the trimmed V and J ends, which lost 3 bases and 6 bases, there was a span of 11 bases. The germline V gene has CDR1 SEHNR and CDR2 FQNEAQ (reference sequence). The CDR3 totals 14 residues. This chain's CDR3 is CASSFSTGSGELFF. The CDR3 DNA reads TGTGCCAGCAGCTTTTCCACAGGATCCGGGGAGCTGTTTTTT.

The J gene is TRBJ2-5, the V gene TRBV7-9; D remains ambiguous. The last part of the DNA fits TRBJ2-7 better; the J call may be wrong. The CDR3 has 12 residues. The germline V gene encodes CDR1 SEHNR and CDR2 FQNEAQ (reference sequence). DNA of the CDR3: TGTGCCAGCAGTGAGTCCGCCTACGAGCAGTACTTC. Translated, it gives CASSESAYEQYF.

The CDR3 nucleotides read TGTGCCAGCCGGAAAGACAGGGCGAATGAAAAACTGTTTTTT. Its protein is CASRKDRANEKLFF. The gene calls are TRBV19 and TRBJ1-4; TRBD1 agrees at 7 bases. The CDR3 length is 14 residues. Germline CDR1 and CDR2: LNHDA and SQIVND (reference sequence). J was trimmed by 5 bases and V by 9 bases; bases with no gene match: 9. Looking up the rest from reference TRBV19 and TRBJ1-4 gives the full variable domain: DGGITQSPKYLFRKEGQNVTLSCEQNLNHDAMYWYRQDPGQGLRLIYYSQIVNDFQKGDIAEGYSVSREKKESFPLTVTSAQKNPTAFYLCASRKDRANEKLFFGSGTQLSVL.

This chain joins TRBV28 and TRBJ1-4; 11 bases align to TRBD1. J was trimmed by 8 bases and V by 6 bases; bases with no gene match: 11. The CDR3 has 16 residues. Germline lookup yields CDR1 MDHEN and CDR2 SYDVKM. The DNA for the CDR3 is TGTGCCAGCAGCCCCCTCGGACAGGGGGCGGGAGAAAAACTGTTTTTT. Amino acid sequence: CASSPLGQGAGEKLFF.

Only a few counts were recorded for this clone. The chain carries TRBV6-4 and TRBJ1-5; 8 bases line up with TRBD1. The CDR3 contains 16 residues. CDR1 and CDR2 from the germline V gene are MRHNA and SNTAGT. V was clipped by 3 bases and J by 2 bases; unmatched bases: 6. The CDR3 sequence: CASSESTTGGNQPQHF. CDR3 nucleotides: TGTGCCAGCAGTGAGTCAACGACAGGGGGCAATCAGCCCCAGCATTTT.

The V gene is TRBV5-1, the J gene TRBJ1-5, with a possible D match to TRBD1 (5 bases). Trimming left V 0 bases short and J 7 bases short, with 11 bases between. CDR1 and CDR2 from the germline V gene are SGHRS and YFSETQ. The CDR3 is 14 amino acids. CDR3 loop: CASSLVVGLQPQHF. The CDR3 DNA follows: TGCGCCAGCAGCTTGGTCGTGGGGCTGCAGCCCCAGCATTTT.

This clone showed up just once. The chain couples TRBV16 to TRBJ2-1; 9 bases fit TRBD1. The germline CDR1 and CDR2 sequences are KGHSY and FQNENV. This CDR3 is 16 amino acids long. V was pared by 4 bases and J by 6 bases, with 10 bases of the junction left unmatched. The CDR3 sequence: CASSPPGQGNPNEQFF. DNA of the CDR3: TGTGCCAGCAGCCCACCGGGACAGGGTAACCCCAATGAGCAGTTCTTC.

The genes are TRBV6-5 and TRBJ2-1; TRBD1 is a possible D gene (5 bases). Per the germline V gene, CDR1 is MNHEY and CDR2 is SVGAGI. The V end lost 2 bases, the J end lost 15 bases, and 23 bases lay between the germline ends. The CDR3 sequence is 15 residues long. DNA of the CDR3: TGTGCCAGCAGTTACCGCAGGACACCACCCCGCGCCCTGTTCTTC. Its translation: CASSYRRTPPRALFF.

The gene calls are TRBV5-5 and TRBJ1-4; 9 nucleotides align to TRBD1. The CDR3 length is 17 residues. The J segment lost 2 bases and the V segment lost 4 bases, leaving 9 bases of the junction unmatched. CDR1 and CDR2 from the germline V gene are SGHKS and YYEKEE (reference sequence). For the CDR3, the DNA is TGTGCCAGCAGCCTTTATTTGGGACAGGGTACTAATGAAAAACTGTTTTTT. This gives the protein CASSLYLGQGTNEKLFF. Filled out from reference TRBV5-5 and TRBJ1-4, the complete variable domain reads DAGVTQSPTHLIKTRGQQVTLRCSPISGHKSVSWYQQVLGQGPQFIFQYYEKEERGRGNFPDRFSARQFPNYSSELNVNALLLGDSALYLCASSLYLGQGTNEKLFFGSGTQLSVL.

The J gene is TRBJ2-5, the V gene TRBV5-6; 8 bases agree with TRBD2. Germline CDR1 SGHDT, CDR2 YYEEEE. The CDR3 length is 14 residues. J lost 11 bases, V lost 6 bases, and 15 bases had no gene match. The CDR3, as DNA: TGTGCCAGCACCCTTAGGGGACTAGTAAGGGAGCAGTACTTC. Translation gives CASTLRGLVREQYF.

The V gene is TRBV6-6, the J gene TRBJ1-6; TRBD1 agrees at 8 bases. The junction had 8 bases not matched to a gene; V was cut back by 5 bases and J by 11 bases. This CDR3 is built from 14 residues. CDR1 is MNHNY, CDR2 SVGAGI, per germline (reference sequence). The CDR3 DNA is TGTGCCAGCAGTCCCGGACAGGGAGAGGCACCCCTCCACTTT. Translation: CASSPGQGEAPLHF.

The CDR3 is CASSPVGQGEKLFF. CDR3 DNA sequence: TGCGCCAGCAGCCCAGTAGGACAGGGGGAAAAACTGTTTTTT. The chain links TRBV4-1 to TRBJ1-4; 9 bases map to TRBD1. Germline assignment: CDR1 MGHRA and CDR2 YSYEKL. The V gene end was trimmed by 4 bases and the J gene end by 8 bases; junction bases not matched to a gene: 5. This CDR3 contains 14 residues.

The count of this clone is one. The J gene is TRBJ1-2, the V gene TRBV27, with 7 bases aligning to TRBD1. J lost 7 bases, V lost 8 bases, and 13 bases had no gene match. The CDR3 runs 14 residues. Germline V CDR1 and CDR2: MNHEY, SMNVEV (reference sequence). CDR3 nucleotides: TGTGCCAGCGGACCGAGGGGGCCTCCGTTTGGCTACACCTTC. Its translation: CASGPRGPPFGYTF.

This sequence joins TRBV28 and TRBJ1-2; D gene uncertain. V was cut by 3 bases and J by 8 bases, with 13 bases left in between. The CDR3 has 13 residues. The germline V gene encodes CDR1 MDHEN and CDR2 SYDVKM. CDR3 bases: TGTGCCAGCAGTTTTGGGTCAGGTCAAGGCTACACCTTC. Its protein is CASSFGSGQGYTF.

This sequence joins TRBV30 and TRBJ1-2, with TRBD1 identical over 9 bases. The junction had 12 bases not matched to a gene; V was cut back by 4 bases and J by 6 bases. CDR3 length equals 15 residues. Germline CDR1 GTSNPN, CDR2 SVGIG (reference sequence). The chain's CDR3 is CAWTTGGRERNGYTF. CDR3 in DNA: TGTGCCTGGACCACAGGGGGCCGGGAGAGGAATGGCTACACCTTC. Supplemented by reference TRBV30 and TRBJ1-2, the full variable domain reads SQTIHQWPATLVQPVGSPLSLECTVEGTSNPNLYWYRQAAGRGLQLLFYSVGIGQISSEVPQNLSASRPQDRQFILSSKKLLLSDSGFYLCAWTTGGRERNGYTFGSGTRLTVV.

The CDR3 sequence is CSVELVRRGYNEQFF. Here the CDR3 DNA reads TGCAGCGTTGAATTGGTTAGACGAGGTTACAATGAGCAGTTCTTC. The gene calls are TRBV29-1 and TRBJ2-1; D is unresolved. CDR1 is SQVTM, CDR2 ANQGSEA, per germline. This CDR3 is 15 amino acids long. Deletions cut 2 bases from V and 4 bases from J, with 15 bases between.